Here is one TCR beta chain with its context. Its cognate antigen has yet to be identified. Base quality data are lacking; no much larger clone is found one base away. Participants in the prospective study were enrolled through a virtual design, were aged roughly 18 to 95 years, and lived in roughly 24 United States geographic areas. In the prospective study, cohorts were assigned on the basis of participant-reported clinical history obtained from a screening survey and a study questionnaire. In the prospective study, whole blood, serum and a nasopharyngeal or oropharyngeal swab were collected from each participant by mobile phlebotomists. Additional blood draws and questionnaires over an approximately 2-month period could optionally be provided by prospective study participants. Before DNA extraction, blood samples from the prospective study were shipped at room temperature or frozen. The sample belongs to a study of blood T cell repertoires in COVID-19 (dated by TCRdb to 2019 to 2021). Background on the whole study: Collaborator samples came from the United States, Italy and Spain and covered acute and convalescent phases of COVID-19. The material from the prospective study consisted of cDNA or gDNA derived from T cells, B-cell-depleted T cells, or PBMCs. Subjects who had been exposed to COVID-19, were actively infected with it, or had recovered from it provided the deeply sampled blood TCRbeta repertoires that made up the dataset. A freely available public database, intended as a resource for researchers studying the immune response to SARS-CoV-2, is where the repertoires were released. Samples were obtained from the ongoing ImmuneRACE study (first 160 participants) and from 1,200 or so subjects provided by 6 global collaborators. The sample metadata nearly always contained a de-identified subject ID, COVID-19 status, age in years and sex. HLA class I and class II types, where available, came from metadata supplied by the sample provider rather than from assay-based typing. Here is what the overall study found, with its caveats: How much clinical and demographic metadata was included differed by source and by participant, and the metadata was provided uncurated.

TCRbeta CDR3 regions were amplified from genomic DNA using the immunoSEQ Assay, a bias-controlled multiplex PCR. The study's processing was this. Within the assay, amplification of reference gene primers was used to estimate how many nucleated cells each sample contained. To quantify the absolute abundance of each unique TCRbeta CDR3 rearrangement, sequence reads were collapsed and filtered. For each sample, productive Simpson clonality was calculated as the square root of Simpson's diversity index across productive rearrangements. This is the immuneACCESS table as TCRdb keeps it, with only in-frame sequences that have V and J called. A part of the clones is gone; compared with another copy, unresolved V genes explain less than half, and the rest is unexplained. From that table come the V and J calls and clone size; the DNA was used to work out D and trimming. The sample records around 130,000 clones, roughly four fifths of which are singletons. The leading ten clones occupy about 2.4% of the sample.

A distance of 11 bases separates the germline ends of V and J, which lose 5 bases and 1 base respectively. CDR1 and CDR2, looked up from the germline V gene (reference sequence), are GTSNPN and SVGIG. The CDR3 goes from the cysteine to the phenylalanine over 13 residues. The entry retains the CDR3 DNA only, 39 bases that are in frame from base 1. Sequencing used PBMCs or T cells enriched from blood (not recorded which). This clonotype was sampled from a middle-aged man with acute COVID-19. The chain is encoded by TRBV30 joined to TRBJ2-5; TRBD2 could be the D gene, as 6 bases match. The base sequence is TGTGCCTGGGCCCTGGGAGGCCAAGAGACCCAGTACTTC. This gives the protein CAWALGGQETQYF.